Detailed here is one T cell receptor beta chain. The sample is drawn from a study of monozygotic twins with inflammatory bowel disease. TCRdb re-analyzed the 5' RACE reads; it lists each CDR3 protein once, without DNA. The listing contains some 170,000 distinct CDR3 sequences. The CDR3 has 16 amino acids. Germline V lookup: CDR1 SGHRS, CDR2 YFSETQ. Sequenced material: blood. This TCR derives from a human donor with ulcerative colitis or Crohn's disease, or a healthy co-twin of an affected twin (not recorded which). The chain recombines TRBV5-1 with TRBJ2-7; with no DNA, the TCRdb D assignment of TRBD2 cannot be verified. CDR3 loop: CASSHGLAGPQWEQYF.